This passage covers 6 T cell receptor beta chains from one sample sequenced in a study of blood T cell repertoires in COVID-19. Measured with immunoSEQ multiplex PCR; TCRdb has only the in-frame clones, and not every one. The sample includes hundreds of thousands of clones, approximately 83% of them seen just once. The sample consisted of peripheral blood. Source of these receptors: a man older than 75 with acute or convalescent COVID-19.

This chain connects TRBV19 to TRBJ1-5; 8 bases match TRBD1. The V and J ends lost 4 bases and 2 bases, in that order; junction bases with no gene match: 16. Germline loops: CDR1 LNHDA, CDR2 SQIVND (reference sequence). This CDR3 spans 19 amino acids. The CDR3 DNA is TGTGCCAGTAGTACCCTGGCCCGAGCGGGACAGGTCGGCAATCAGCCCCAGCATTTT. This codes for CASSTLARAGQVGNQPQHF.

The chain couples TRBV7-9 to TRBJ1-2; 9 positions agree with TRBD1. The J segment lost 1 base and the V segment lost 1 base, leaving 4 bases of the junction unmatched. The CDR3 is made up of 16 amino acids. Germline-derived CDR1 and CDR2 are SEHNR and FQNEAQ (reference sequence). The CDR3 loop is CASSLGTGGLNYGYTF. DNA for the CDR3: TGTGCCAGCAGCTTAGGAACAGGGGGCCTTAACTATGGCTACACCTTC.

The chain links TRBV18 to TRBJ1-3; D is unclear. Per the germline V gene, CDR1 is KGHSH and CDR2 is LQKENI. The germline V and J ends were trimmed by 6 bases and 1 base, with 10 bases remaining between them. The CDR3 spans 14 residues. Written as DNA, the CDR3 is TGTGCCAGCTCTCTGCAGGAATCTGGAAACACCATATATTTT. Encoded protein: CASSLQESGNTIYF.

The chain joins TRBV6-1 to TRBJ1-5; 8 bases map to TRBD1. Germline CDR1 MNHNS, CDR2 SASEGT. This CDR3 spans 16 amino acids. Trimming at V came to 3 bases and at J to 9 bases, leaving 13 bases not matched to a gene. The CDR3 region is CASSDLGWDRPRPQHF. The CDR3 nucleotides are TGTGCCAGCAGTGACCTAGGGTGGGACAGGCCCAGGCCCCAGCATTTT.

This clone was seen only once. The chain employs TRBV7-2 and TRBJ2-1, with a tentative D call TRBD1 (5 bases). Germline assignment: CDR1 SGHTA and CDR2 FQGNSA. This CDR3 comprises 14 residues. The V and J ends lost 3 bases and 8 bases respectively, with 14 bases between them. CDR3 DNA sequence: TGTGCCAGCAGCTTTGTCGGTTCAGGGTATGAGCAGTTCTTC. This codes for CASSFVGSGYEQFF.

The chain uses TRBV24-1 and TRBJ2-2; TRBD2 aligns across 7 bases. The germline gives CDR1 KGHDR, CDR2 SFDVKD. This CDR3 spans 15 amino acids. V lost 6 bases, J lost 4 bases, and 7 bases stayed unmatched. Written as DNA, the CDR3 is TGTGCCACCAGTCGAACTGGGGGGGTCACCGGGGAGCTGTTTTTT. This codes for CATSRTGGVTGELFF.